Listed below are T cell receptor beta chains from one sample, sequenced in a study of T cells in Graves' hyperthyroidism and ophthalmopathy. TCRdb analysed the multiplex PCR reads with MiXCR anew, one entry per CDR3 protein. The sample consists of roughly 630,000 distinct CDR3 sequences, more than 15% of them appearing once. Specimen: blood. Source of these receptors: a woman aged 25 to 39 with Graves' hyperthyroidism. CDR3s include the opening cysteine and the closing phenylalanine or tryptophan. Each record gives: CDR3 protein, V gene, J gene, D gene. The D gene is left open where the match is weak.

CDR3: CSARRGGGTIYF; V: TRBV20-1; J: TRBJ1-3; D: TRBD1
CDR3: CASSLSTPDRAVYNEQFF; V: TRBV4-1; J: TRBJ2-1; D: TRBD1
CDR3: CASSSLSGYEQYF; V: TRBV7-9; J: TRBJ2-7; D: -
CDR3: CASSLSSVNEKLFF; V: TRBV5-1; J: TRBJ1-4; D: -
CDR3: CASSWGAVTGDIQYF; V: TRBV5-6; J: TRBJ2-4; D: -
CDR3: CAIAMREGNEQFF; V: TRBV10-3; J: TRBJ2-1; D: TRBD2
CDR3: CASSIDPSGRYHNEQFF; V: TRBV19; J: TRBJ2-1; D: TRBD2
CDR3: CASSSIGDISPLHF; V: TRBV6-5; J: TRBJ1-6; D: -
CDR3: CASRSYGGNTQYF; V: TRBV7-2; J: TRBJ2-3; D: TRBD2
CDR3: CSASTTPDRNYGYTF; V: TRBV20-1; J: TRBJ1-2; D: -
CDR3: CAISEGRLNTEAFF; V: TRBV10-3; J: TRBJ1-1; D: -
CDR3: CASSIGGGTGELFF; V: TRBV7-3; J: TRBJ2-2; D: -
CDR3: CSVRQGGEKLFF; V: TRBV29-1; J: TRBJ1-4; D: TRBD1
CDR3: CASSRPDSFSTDTQYF; V: TRBV7-2; J: TRBJ2-3; D: -
CDR3: CASSRAPQYEQYF; V: TRBV7-9; J: TRBJ2-7; D: -
CDR3: CSVSSRYGDTGELFF; V: TRBV29-1; J: TRBJ2-2; D: -
CDR3: CASSSTGQGGEKLFF; V: TRBV7-9; J: TRBJ1-4; D: TRBD1
CDR3: CASKEREVFTDTQYF; V: TRBV12-3/TRBV12-4; J: TRBJ2-3; D: TRBD2
CDR3: CASSKLTGTHDEQYF; V: TRBV7-8; J: TRBJ2-7; D: -
CDR3: CASGKYEQYF; V: TRBV28; J: TRBJ2-7; D: -
CDR3: CSAKEAQSNYGYTF; V: TRBV20-1; J: TRBJ1-2; D: -
CDR3: CAISSDRGTEAFF; V: TRBV10-3; J: TRBJ1-1; D: TRBD1
CDR3: CASTPWQGSSPLHF; V: TRBV27; J: TRBJ1-6; D: -
CDR3: CSVHRQGNEQFF; V: TRBV20-1; J: TRBJ2-1; D: TRBD1
CDR3: CASSLPDSRYNEQFF; V: TRBV28; J: TRBJ2-1; D: -
CDR3: CASSQLAGAADTQYF; V: TRBV27; J: TRBJ2-3; D: TRBD2
CDR3: CASSYTRKDRDDNQPQHF; V: TRBV6-2/TRBV6-3; J: TRBJ1-5; D: TRBD1